The TCR beta chain described here comes from a study of OX40 agonist ivuxolimab in advanced cancers. Study-level information: Six ivuxolimab dose levels, 0.01 to 10 mg/kg, were given intravenously every 2 weeks. In three patients, partial responses were observed, one with hepatocellular carcinoma and two with cutaneous melanoma. Overall study findings and caveats: The CD4+ and CD8+ T cells in the blood had expanded clonally by week 6 at 0.1 to 3.0 mg/kg.

Germline V gene sequence: CDR1 SEHNR, CDR2 FQNEAQ (reference sequence). The CDR3 covers 14 residues. The junction had 9 bases not matched to a gene; V was cut back by 6 bases and J by 8 bases. Measured with immunoSEQ multiplex PCR; TCRdb has only the in-frame clones, and not every one. Of 50,000 to 60,000 clones listed, about 89% are singletons. Comments on this clone: What it binds is unknown.

The sequence was obtained from an adult with an advanced solid tumor such as melanoma, head and neck, liver or kidney cancer. V gene TRBV7-9 combines with J gene TRBJ2-4; 8 bases fit TRBD1. This material consisted of CD4+ or CD8+ T cells sorted from blood, taken in a trial of the OX40 agonist ivuxolimab. DNA for the CDR3: TGTGCCAGCAGAGCCAGGACAGGGTTGGACATTCAGTACTTC. Protein: CASRARTGLDIQYF.